The entry below describes one TCR beta chain. The target antigen is unknown. The entry originates in a study of siplizumab effects on memory and regulatory T cells. Study-wide findings and caveats: Siplizumab, the agent tested, significantly reduced alloreactive sequences traceable to unstimulated CD4+ memory cells. Memory T cells appeared less diverse than naive cells, which seemed to contribute substantially to alloresponse.

Generated by immunoSEQ multiplex PCR, the TCRdb table keeps only in-frame clones and is missing some. The sample gives tens of thousands of clones, less than 98% of which show up once; around 0.6% is in the top ten. This CDR3 comprises 15 residues. Looked up from germline, CDR1 is SGHDN and CDR2 is FVKESK. With 1 base clipped from V and 8 bases from J, the junction kept 6 bases outside the gene matches. What was sequenced was naive CD4+ T cells sorted from blood. This rearrangement joins TRBV14 to TRBJ1-4; 8 nucleotides match TRBD1. This sequence was found in a human donor in good health. CDR3 nucleotides: TGTGCCAGCAGCCAAGTGGGACAGGTCGGGGAAAAACTGTTTTTT. Protein product: CASSQVGQVGEKLFF.